One and the same sample provided the 21 T cell receptor beta chains below, sequenced in a study of cytomegalovirus exposure and HLA in healthy donors. The PCR was carried out with 60 Vbeta primers and 13 Jbeta primers. Sequencing was performed with immunoSEQ multiplex PCR; in TCRdb, only in-frame clones are kept and a portion is missing. The sample consists of 130,000 or so clones, over 70% of them appearing once. Sequencing was carried out using PBMCs. These receptor sequences come from a woman aged 18-35 years in good health and CMV-seronegative.

The chain recombines TRBV19 with TRBJ1-6, with a weak D call TRBD1 (5 bases). The CDR3 runs 15 residues. The V gene's germline CDR1 is LNHDA and CDR2 SQIVND (reference sequence). The V end lost 3 bases, the J end lost 11 bases, and 17 bases lay between the germline ends. The CDR3: CASSILEGVETPLHF. The DNA of the CDR3 is TGTGCCAGTAGTATTTTGGAAGGGGTCGAGACACCCCTCCACTTT.

The chain employs TRBV18 and TRBJ2-7; tentative D call: TRBD1 (6 bases). V shed 0 bases and J shed 6 bases, with 9 bases lying between them. Looked up from germline, CDR1 is KGHSH and CDR2 is LQKENI. The CDR3 loop spans 13 amino acids. The CDR3 reads CASSPPNRVEQYF. CDR3 nucleotide sequence: TGTGCCAGCTCACCACCGAACAGGGTCGAGCAGTACTTC.

The chain carries TRBV7-9 and TRBJ1-1, with a weak D call TRBD1 (6 bases). V was shortened by 7 bases and J by 6 bases, with 18 bases between the two germline ends. Germline V lookup: CDR1 SEHNR, CDR2 FQNEAQ (reference sequence). CDR3 size: 14 residues. As DNA, the CDR3 is TGTGCCAGCACCCCGGCGTGGACAGTTCCTGAAGCTTTCTTT. Translation: CASTPAWTVPEAFF. The whole variable domain, filled in from reference TRBV7-9 and TRBJ1-1, reads DTGVSQNPRHKITKRGQNVTFRCDPISEHNRLYWYRQTLGQGPEFLTYFQNEAQLEKSRLLSDRFSAERPKGSFSTLEIQRTEQGDSAMYLCASTPAWTVPEAFFGQGTRLTVV.

The chain links TRBV5-1 to TRBJ2-7, with D perhaps matching TRBD1 (8 bases). CDR1 and CDR2 (germline): SGHRS, YFSETQ. This CDR3 region has 14 residues. V shed 4 bases and J shed 4 bases, with 15 bases lying between them. The CDR3 nucleotides are TGCGCCAGCAGCCCACAGGGGGGGGCTTACGAGCAGTACTTC. The encoded protein is CASSPQGGAYEQYF.

The rearrangement links TRBV15 to TRBJ2-1; 10 nucleotides line up with TRBD2. In germline, CDR1 is LNHNV, CDR2 YYDKDF (reference sequence). This CDR3 comprises 15 residues. With 5 bases clipped from V and 4 bases from J, the junction kept 5 bases outside the gene matches. The CDR3 region has the DNA TGTGCCACCAGCTGGCCTAGCGGGGGATACAATGAGCAGTTCTTC. It encodes CATSWPSGGYNEQFF.

The CDR3 loop is CASSEPSRGLSETEAFF. For the CDR3, the DNA is TGTGCCAGCAGTGAACCAAGCAGGGGGCTATCCGAAACTGAAGCTTTCTTT. The rearrangement uses TRBV6-1 and TRBJ1-1; the match to TRBD1 covers 8 bases. V dropped 2 bases and J dropped 5; count of bases not matched to a gene: 13. This CDR3 has 17 residues. Germline V gene sequence: CDR1 MNHNS, CDR2 SASEGT.

The J gene is TRBJ1-4, the V gene TRBV7-9, with D uncertain. Trimming removed 1 base from V and 3 bases from J, with 9 bases in between. Germline V gene lookup returns CDR1 SEHNR and CDR2 FQNEAQ (reference sequence). The CDR3 is made up of 15 amino acids. DNA of the CDR3: TGTGCCAGCAGCTTAGGAGCGGGCCCTAATGAAAAACTGTTTTTT. It specifies CASSLGAGPNEKLFF.

The genes are TRBV7-2 and TRBJ2-7, with 13 bases matching TRBD2. Germline V gene lookup returns CDR1 SGHTA and CDR2 FQGNSA. The CDR3 runs to 15 residues. The junction had 8 bases not matched to a gene; V was cut back by 5 bases and J by 7 bases. CDR3 residues: CASSNGLAGVIEQYF. For the CDR3, the DNA is TGTGCCAGCAGCAACGGACTAGCGGGAGTAATTGAGCAGTACTTC.

V and J are TRBV5-4 and TRBJ1-3, with TRBD1 matching 7 bases. The length of the CDR3 is 17 residues. Germline V gives CDR1 SGHNT, CDR2 YYREEE (reference sequence). V was pared by 4 bases and J by 1 base, with 11 bases of the junction left unmatched. Here the CDR3 reads CASSRSGLQGSGNTIYF. CDR3 DNA: TGTGCCAGCAGCCGGTCGGGTTTACAGGGGTCTGGAAACACCATATATTTT.

This chain uses TRBV4-3 with TRBJ1-1, with 8 nucleotides matching TRBD1. The germline gives CDR1 LGHNA, CDR2 YSLEER. V dropped 4 bases and J dropped 4; count of bases not matched to a gene: 14. This CDR3 spans 17 amino acids. This CDR3 reads CASSPTGDGVRVTEAFF. The CDR3 nucleotides read TGCGCCAGCAGCCCGACAGGGGATGGTGTTAGGGTCACTGAAGCTTTCTTT.

V is TRBV6-5 and J is TRBJ1-5, with 7 bases fitting TRBD1. The CDR3 covers 15 residues. Germline CDR1 is MNHEY and CDR2 is SVGAGI. The J segment lost 2 bases and the V segment lost 4 bases, leaving 5 bases of the junction unmatched. This CDR3 is CASSSGGNRNQPQHF. The DNA of the CDR3 is TGTGCCAGCAGTTCAGGGGGAAATCGCAATCAGCCCCAGCATTTT.

The V call is TRBV11-3, the J call TRBJ2-6; 9 bases line up with TRBD1. V lost 5 bases and J lost 3; bases outside the gene matches: 14. This CDR3 region has 19 residues. Germline lookup yields CDR1 SGHNT and CDR2 YENEEA. The CDR3 is CASSPGGLQGAGGANVLTF. The CDR3, as DNA: TGTGCCAGCAGCCCAGGAGGATTACAGGGGGCGGGTGGGGCCAACGTCCTGACTTTC. Looking up the rest from reference TRBV11-3 and TRBJ2-6 gives the full variable domain: EAGVVQSPRYKIIEKKQPVAFWCNPISGHNTLYWYLQNLGQGPELLIRYENEEAVDDSQLPKDRFSAERLKGVDSTLKIQPAELGDSAVYLCASSPGGLQGAGGANVLTFGAGSRLTVL.

This chain uses TRBV7-2 with TRBJ1-1; tentatively, D is TRBD1 (6 bases). Per germline, CDR1 SGHTA and CDR2 FQGNSA. This CDR3 is built from 14 residues. Trimming shortened V by 3 bases and J by 6 bases, and 14 bases separated the two germline ends. In DNA, the CDR3 is TGTGCCAGCAGCTTCGGGGGGGCAGTTCCTGAAGCTTTCTTT. Translation: CASSFGGAVPEAFF.

The chain couples TRBV7-9 to TRBJ2-2; TRBD2 aligns across 9 bases. With V trimmed by 5 bases and J by 4 bases, 11 bases remained unmatched. CDR1 is SEHNR and CDR2 is FQNEAQ in the germline V gene (reference sequence). The CDR3 contains 17 residues. CDR3 sequence: CASSRRAGGPSTGELFF. In DNA, the CDR3 is TGTGCCAGCAGCCGAAGGGCGGGAGGGCCGTCCACCGGGGAGCTGTTTTTT.

The chain uses TRBV7-2 and TRBJ2-2; D ambiguous. Germline loops: CDR1 SGHTA, CDR2 FQGNSA. The V and J ends lost 5 bases and 7 bases respectively, with 11 bases between them. CDR3 size: 13 residues. CDR3 loop: CASSPRVSGELFF. Written as DNA, the CDR3 is TGTGCCAGCAGCCCCCGAGTTAGCGGGGAGCTGTTTTTT. Using reference TRBV7-2 and TRBJ2-2 for the parts outside the CDR3, the full variable domain is GAGVSQSPSNKVTEKGKDVELRCDPISGHTALYWYRQSLGQGLEFLIYFQGNSAPDKSGLPSDRFSAERTGGSVSTLTIQRTQQEDSAVYLCASSPRVSGELFFGEGSRLTVL.

This clone is a singleton in its sample. The genes are TRBV21-1 and TRBJ2-5; TRBD2, as called in the table, went unchecked against the DNA. TRBV21-1 is classified as a pseudogene. The CDR3 sequence is 19 residues long. In DNA, the CDR3 is TGTGCCAGCAGCCTTAATATTTTTCTAGCGGAACTACAGCCGGAGACCCAGTACTTC. Translation: CASSLNIFLAELQPETQYF.

The rearrangement uses TRBV5-1 and TRBJ2-2; unclear D gene. The germline V gene encodes CDR1 SGHRS and CDR2 YFSETQ. The V and J ends lost 4 bases and 0 bases respectively, with 16 bases between them. CDR3 length: 17 amino acids. CDR3 sequence (DNA): TGCGCCAGCAGCCAACGTCCAATAGCCGCGAACACCGGGGAGCTGTTTTTT. It is translated as CASSQRPIAANTGELFF.

This sequence joins TRBV5-5 and TRBJ1-3; D gene ambiguous. This CDR3 is built from 14 residues. Trimming pared 0 bases from V and 4 bases from J, leaving 8 bases between. From germline, CDR1 is SGHKS and CDR2 YYEKEE (reference sequence). The CDR3 loop is CASSLGSSGNTIYF. The CDR3 bases are TGTGCCAGCAGCTTGGGCAGTTCCGGAAACACCATATATTTT.

The chain links TRBV6-5 to TRBJ1-3, with D perhaps matching TRBD1 (5 bases). V lost 6 bases, J lost 7 bases, and 13 bases lay in between. This CDR3 spans 13 amino acids. The germline gives CDR1 MNHEY, CDR2 SVGAGI. Written as DNA, the CDR3 is TGTGCCAGCAGCCCGGGGGGACGGAACACCATATATTTT. It codes for CASSPGGRNTIYF.

This chain connects TRBV30 to TRBJ1-2; D gene ambiguous. The ends were cut back, 0 bases at V and 10 bases at J, with 15 bases in the middle. The CDR3 has 13 amino acids. Germline V CDR1 and CDR2: GTSNPN, SVGIG (reference sequence). The CDR3 protein is CAWSVGVFNYYTF. The DNA for the CDR3 is TGTGCCTGGAGTGTGGGAGTCTTTAACTACTACACCTTC.

The J gene is TRBJ1-1, the V gene TRBV4-2; TRBD1 is a possible D gene (5 bases). The CDR3 is 14 residues long. The germline V and J ends were trimmed by 2 bases and 6 bases, with 13 bases remaining between them. Germline CDR1 reads LGHNA; CDR2 reads YNFKEQ. The CDR3 spells CASSQSPVGAEAFF. CDR3 DNA: TGTGCCAGCAGCCAATCCCCGGTAGGGGCTGAAGCTTTCTTT.